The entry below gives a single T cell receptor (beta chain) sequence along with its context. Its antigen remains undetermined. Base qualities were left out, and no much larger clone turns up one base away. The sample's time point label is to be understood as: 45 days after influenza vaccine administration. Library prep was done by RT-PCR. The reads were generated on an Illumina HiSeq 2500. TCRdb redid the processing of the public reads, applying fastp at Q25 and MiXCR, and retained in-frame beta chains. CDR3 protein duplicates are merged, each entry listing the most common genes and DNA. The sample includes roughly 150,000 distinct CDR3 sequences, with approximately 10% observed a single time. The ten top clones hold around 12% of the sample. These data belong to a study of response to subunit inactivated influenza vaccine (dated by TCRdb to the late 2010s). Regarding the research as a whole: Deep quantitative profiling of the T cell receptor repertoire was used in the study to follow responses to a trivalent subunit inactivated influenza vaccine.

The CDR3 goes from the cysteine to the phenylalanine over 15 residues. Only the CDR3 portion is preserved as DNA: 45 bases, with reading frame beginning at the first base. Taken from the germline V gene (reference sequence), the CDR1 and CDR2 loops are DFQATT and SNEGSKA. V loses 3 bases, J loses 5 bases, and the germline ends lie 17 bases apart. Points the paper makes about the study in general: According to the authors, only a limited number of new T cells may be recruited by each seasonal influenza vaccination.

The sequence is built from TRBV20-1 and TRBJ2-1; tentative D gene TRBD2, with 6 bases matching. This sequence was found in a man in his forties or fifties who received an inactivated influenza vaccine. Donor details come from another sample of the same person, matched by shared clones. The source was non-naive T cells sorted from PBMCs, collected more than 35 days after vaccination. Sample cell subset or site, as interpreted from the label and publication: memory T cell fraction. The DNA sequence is TGCAGTGCTAGTAATCTAGCGCGGGTCAACAATGAGCAGTTCTTC. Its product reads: CSASNLARVNNEQFF.